This passage covers 5 T cell receptor beta chains from one sample sequenced in a study of shared clonotypes between healthy human individuals (dated by TCRdb to 2018 to 2021). The library was produced with the immunoSEQ multiplex PCR assay. What TCRdb holds here is the immuneACCESS table cut down to in-frame rearrangements. Part of the clones is not present; checked against another copy, under half of the missing clones reflect an unresolved V gene, and the others are unexplained. The sample has about 960,000 clones on record, approximately 80% of them singletons. The ten largest clonotypes hold roughly 1.5% of the sample. Sequenced sample: memory CD4+ T cells sorted from blood. The cell subset or site label here, explained by the study, means: CD45RA-negative fraction. These receptors came from a man younger than 35 in good health.

This clone was recorded a few times. The sample carries other DNA sequences with the same CDR3. The chain links TRBV19 to TRBJ1-1; D not resolved. The CDR3 contains 15 residues. Per the germline V gene, CDR1 is LNHDA and CDR2 is SQIVND (reference sequence). Trimming pared 5 bases from V and 1 base from J, leaving 14 bases between. CDR3 loop: CASSPGRGKNTEAFF. The CDR3, as DNA: TGTGCCAGTAGTCCCGGCCGGGGTAAGAACACTGAAGCTTTCTTT.

The V gene is TRBV25-1, the J gene TRBJ1-6, with 9 bases matching TRBD1. This CDR3 contains 15 residues. The V gene's germline CDR1 is MGHDK and CDR2 SYGVNS. J lost 5 bases, V lost 4 bases, and 3 bases had no gene match. CDR3 sequence (DNA): TGTGCCAGCAGTGCAGACAGGGGGAATAATTCACCCCTCCACTTT. As protein: CASSADRGNNSPLHF.

This clone was seen only a few times. V usage is TRBV30 and J usage is TRBJ1-2; maybe TRBD1 (5 bases). Between the trimmed V and J ends, which lost 5 bases and 2 bases, there was a span of 9 bases. Germline V gives CDR1 GTSNPN, CDR2 SVGIG (reference sequence). This CDR3 has 12 residues. This chain's CDR3 is CAWQGLNYGYTF. In DNA, the CDR3 is TGTGCCTGGCAGGGACTGAACTATGGCTACACCTTC.

This clone was observed many times. The rearrangement links TRBV18 to TRBJ1-4, with TRBD1 matching 11 bases. With V trimmed by 1 base and J by 8 bases, 3 bases remained unmatched. The CDR3 length is 15 residues. Germline CDR1 and CDR2: KGHSH and LQKENI. The CDR3 is CASSPRGQGGEKLFF. The DNA of the CDR3 is TGTGCCAGCTCACCACGGGGACAGGGGGGCGAAAAACTGTTTTTT.

This chain uses TRBV19 with TRBJ1-4; D might be TRBD1 (5 bases). Trimming took 7 bases from V and 8 from J, leaving 23 bases between them. Per germline, CDR1 LNHDA and CDR2 SQIVND (reference sequence). The CDR3 length is 16 residues. The CDR3 protein is CASTQGRSAPGEKLFF. The CDR3 DNA reads TGTGCCAGTACCCAGGGCAGGTCGGCTCCGGGGGAAAAACTGTTTTTT.